A selection of T cell receptor beta chains follows, all from one sample in a study of tumor and adjacent non-tumor tissue in lung cancer. TCRdb fed the multiplex PCR reads into MiXCR, producing one record per CDR3 protein. Among some 100,000 distinct CDR3 sequences listed, 60% to 80% were seen once. The sequencing input was distant non-tumor lung tissue. Source of these receptors: a man younger than 40 with non-small cell lung cancer. Both conserved end residues are part of each CDR3. Each record gives: V gene, J gene, D gene, clone size, CDR3 protein, CDR3 DNA. The D gene is left open where the match is weak. Expanded clones are given a class, and other clones once, few, many or no size at all.

v_gene: TRBV29-1; j_gene: TRBJ2-7; d_gene: -; abundance: -; CDR3aa: CSIEVNTREQHF; CDR3nt: TGCAGCATTGAAGTAAACACGAGGGAGCAGCACTTC
v_gene: TRBV11-2; j_gene: TRBJ2-1; d_gene: -; abundance: few; CDR3aa: CASSLVGWASGSTYNEQFF; CDR3nt: TGTGCCAGCAGCTTAGTAGGGTGGGCCTCTGGAAGCACCTACAATGAGCAGTTCTTC
v_gene: TRBV11-2; j_gene: TRBJ2-7; d_gene: -; abundance: -; CDR3aa: CGSSGDVAYEQCF; CDR3nt: TGTGGCAGCAGCGGAGACGTAGCCTACGAGCAGTGCTTC
v_gene: TRBV6-2/TRBV6-3; j_gene: TRBJ2-1; d_gene: -; abundance: -; CDR3aa: CATSSTSYNEQFF; CDR3nt: TGTGCCACAAGTTCAACCTCCTACAATGAACAGTTCTTC
v_gene: TRBV11-2; j_gene: TRBJ2-5; d_gene: -; abundance: -; CDR3aa: CASSHPGDTGSETQYF; CDR3nt: TGTGCCAGCAGTCACCCAGGGGATACCGGGAGTGAGACCCAGTACTTC
v_gene: TRBV12-3/TRBV12-4; j_gene: TRBJ2-6; d_gene: -; abundance: -; CDR3aa: CASSPQGPGANVMIF; CDR3nt: TGTGCCAGCAGTCCCCAGGGACCTGGGGCCAACGTTATGATTTTC
v_gene: TRBV24-1; j_gene: TRBJ2-2; d_gene: TRBD1; abundance: -; CDR3aa: CATSESGGIASVELFF; CDR3nt: TGTGCCACCAGTGAGTCAGGGGGCATCGCTTCAGTGGAGCTGTTTTTT
v_gene: TRBV4-2; j_gene: TRBJ2-5; d_gene: TRBD1; abundance: -; CDR3aa: CASNQDVGQEGETQYF; CDR3nt: TGTGCCAGCAACCAAGATGTGGGACAGGAGGGAGAGACCCAGTACTTC
v_gene: TRBV4-1; j_gene: TRBJ2-7; d_gene: -; abundance: -; CDR3aa: CASSQGSLTASYEQYF; CDR3nt: TGCGCCAGCAGTCAAGGGTCCCTGACAGCCTCCTACGAGCAGTATTTC
v_gene: TRBV11-1; j_gene: TRBJ2-4; d_gene: -; abundance: -; CDR3aa: CTSTHSGRATKNIRYF; CDR3nt: TGCACCAGCACCCACTCAGGCAGGGCGACCAAAAACATTCGGTACTTC
v_gene: TRBV6-5; j_gene: TRBJ1-3; d_gene: TRBD1; abundance: -; CDR3aa: CASSYGQGASGNIIYF; CDR3nt: TGTGCCAGCAGTTACGGACAGGGGGCCTCTGGAAACATCATATATTTT
v_gene: TRBV4-1; j_gene: TRBJ2-1; d_gene: TRBD1; abundance: -; CDR3aa: CASSQSQGAPYNEQFF; CDR3nt: TGCGCCAGCAGCCAATCGCAGGGGGCTCCCTACAATGAGCAGTTCTTC
v_gene: TRBV11-2; j_gene: TRBJ2-3; d_gene: -; abundance: -; CDR3aa: CFNSPSRVTDTQYF; CDR3nt: TGTTTCAACAGCCCCTCGCGGGTCACAGATACGCAGTATTTT
v_gene: TRBV4-1; j_gene: TRBJ2-7; d_gene: TRBD1; abundance: -; CDR3aa: CASNQDTGASYEQYF; CDR3nt: TGCGCCAGCAACCAAGACACAGGGGCATCCTACGAGCAGTATTTC
v_gene: TRBV4-3; j_gene: TRBJ2-5; d_gene: -; abundance: -; CDR3aa: CASNQDLPGAIQETQYF; CDR3nt: TGCGCCAGCAACCAAGATCTGCCAGGGGCCATTCAAGAGACCCAGTACTTC